The source of this TCR beta chain is a study of molecular identifiers for immune sequencing clone quantification. In the sort, naive CD8 T cells were defined as CD8+CD4-CCR7+CD45RA+. CDR3 length: 18 residues. Germline V gene sequence: CDR1 SGHVS, CDR2 FQNEAQ. The ends were cut back, 5 bases at V and 0 bases at J, with 19 bases in the middle. TCRdb re-called the PCR reads with MiXCR, one entry per CDR3 protein. The sample lists approximately 590,000 distinct CDR3 sequences; 25% were seen once. This clonotype was sampled from a human donor in good health. Some libraries in this study had Jurkat cell RNA spiked in. Sequenced: naive CD8+ T cells from blood, with Jurkat cell RNA spiked in. Subset noted: FACS-sorted CD8+CD4-CCR7+CD45RA+ naive T cells. This rearrangement joins TRBV7-8 to TRBJ1-4; the D gene is possibly TRBD1 (5 bases). CDR3 in DNA: TGTGCCAGCAGCCTAATCTCCGGGACCATGGCAACTAATGAAAAACTGTTTTTT. This codes for CASSLISGTMATNEKLFF.